This T cell receptor (beta chain) was found in a study of CD8+CD57+ T cells in acquired aplastic anemia. Findings and limits, study-wide: In CD8+ cells, Simpson's diversity showed no significant difference between patients and controls.

Genomic DNA, serving as template, underwent TCR beta VDJ and CDR3 profiling. Each CDR3 protein gets one entry after TCRdb re-called the reads with MiXCR. The sample yields some 410,000 distinct CDR3 sequences, roughly 64% seen once. In the case of this clonotype: The antigen is unknown.

This CDR3 contains 14 residues. The germline gives CDR1 SGHTA, CDR2 FQGNSA. Trimming removed 6 bases at V and 10 bases at J, with 22 bases between. The sequence was obtained from a human donor in good health, serving as a control. The rearrangement uses TRBV7-2 and TRBJ2-7; D may match TRBD1 or TRBD2 (5 bases each). Specimen: sorted CD4+, CD8+, or CD8+CD57+ T cells (not recorded which) from PBMCs. CDR3 residues: CASSQDQGPSHQYF. In DNA, the CDR3 is TGTGCCAGCAGTCAAGATCAGGGACCCTCCCACCAGTACTTC.